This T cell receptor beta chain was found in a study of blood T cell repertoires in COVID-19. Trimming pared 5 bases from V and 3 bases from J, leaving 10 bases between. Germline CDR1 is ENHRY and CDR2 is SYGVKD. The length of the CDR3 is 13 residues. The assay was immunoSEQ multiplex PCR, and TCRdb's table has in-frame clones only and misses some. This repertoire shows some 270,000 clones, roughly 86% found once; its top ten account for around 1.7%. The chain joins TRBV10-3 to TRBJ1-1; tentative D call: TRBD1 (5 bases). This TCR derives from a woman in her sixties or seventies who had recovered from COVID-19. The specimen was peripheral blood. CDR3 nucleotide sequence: TGTGCCATCAGTCAACGGGGGGACACTGAAGCTTTCTTT. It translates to CAISQRGDTEAFF.